This entry lists 13 T cell receptor beta chains sequenced from one sample in a study of identical twins. TCRdb re-called the 5' RACE reads through MiXCR, storing one row per CDR3 protein. The top ten clones hold over 0.5% of a sample with around 450,000 distinct CDR3 sequences, 14% of them seen once. These data also featured in a second study, about yellow fever vaccine responses in identical twins.

Sequencing was performed on CD4+ T cells sorted from blood. The receptor source for this set is a woman younger than 35 in good health.

This clonotype was seen at least ten times. The rearrangement uses TRBV12-3 or TRBV12-4 and TRBJ1-1; D is unclear. CDR3 size: 12 residues. Trimming left V 3 bases short and J 6 bases short, with 8 bases between. The CDR3: CASSFGRAEAFF. CDR3 nucleotide sequence: TGTGCCAGCAGTTTCGGGAGAGCTGAAGCTTTCTTT.

The chain carries TRBV20-1 and TRBJ2-7; 8 bases fit TRBD1. CDR3 length: 14 amino acids. The V gene's germline CDR1 is DFQATT and CDR2 SNEGSKA (reference sequence). Losses at the gene ends were 8 bases for V and 5 bases for J; bases not matched to a gene: 14. The CDR3: CSTPLGQGTHEQYF. DNA for the CDR3: TGCAGTACACCGTTAGGACAGGGAACCCACGAGCAGTACTTC.

At least ten counts were recorded for this clonotype. The V gene is TRBV7-2, the J gene TRBJ2-7; D gene ambiguous. Germline V CDR1 and CDR2: SGHTA, FQGNSA. The CDR3 covers 13 residues. V was clipped by 2 bases and J by 2 bases, with 7 bases between them. CDR3 residues: CASSLNGAYEQYF. CDR3 DNA sequence: TGTGCCAGCAGCTTAAACGGTGCCTACGAGCAGTACTTC.

This chain uses TRBV15 with TRBJ2-1; TRBD1 agrees at 7 bases. This CDR3 has 16 residues. Trimming at V came to 0 bases and at J to 1 base, leaving 3 bases not matched to a gene. Germline V lookup: CDR1 LNHNV, CDR2 YYDKDF (reference sequence). CDR3 loop: CATSRDATGSYNEQFF. In nucleotides, the CDR3 is TGTGCCACCAGCAGAGATGCGACAGGGTCCTACAATGAGCAGTTCTTC.

The CDR3 sequence: CASRSGARFEQYF. CDR3 nucleotides: TGTGCCAGTAGAAGCGGGGCACGATTCGAGCAGTACTTC. This rearrangement joins TRBV19 to TRBJ2-7; 7 bases match TRBD2. Trimming at V came to 6 bases and at J to 6 bases, leaving 8 bases not matched to a gene. Germline values: CDR1 LNHDA, CDR2 SQIVND (reference sequence). The CDR3 extends over 13 amino acids.

The CDR3 spells CASSYSSSGGPLTQYF. The CDR3 DNA is TGTGCCAGCAGTTACTCCTCTAGCGGGGGACCCCTTACGCAGTATTTT. The chain joins TRBV6-5 to TRBJ2-3, with 10 bases matching TRBD2. V shed 0 bases and J 8 bases; nucleotides not matched to a gene: 8. The CDR3 spans 16 residues. CDR1 and CDR2 from the germline V gene are MNHEY and SVGAGI.

This chain connects TRBV11-1 to TRBJ2-2, with D possibly TRBD2 on 6 matching bases. V was clipped by 7 bases and J by 3 bases, with 30 bases between them. CDR3 length: 20 residues. Germline V CDR1 and CDR2: SGHAT, FQDESV (reference sequence). The CDR3 DNA reads TGTGCCAGCACCCTTGGCAAATACGGCGGGAACCGGTGGGACACCGGGGAGCTGTTTTTT. It is translated as CASTLGKYGGNRWDTGELFF.

The rearrangement uses TRBV20-1 and TRBJ1-5, with TRBD1 identical over 7 bases. The ends lost 6 bases at V and 6 bases at J; junction bases unmatched: 8. The germline V gene encodes CDR1 DFQATT and CDR2 SNEGSKA (reference sequence). The CDR3 runs 13 residues. CDR3 sequence reads: CSAPTQGGQPQHF. The CDR3 region has the DNA TGCAGTGCCCCAACGCAGGGGGGTCAGCCCCAGCATTTT.

This clonotype was picked up one time. The gene calls are TRBV28 and TRBJ2-7, with 7 nucleotides matching TRBD1. V shed 7 bases and J 6 bases; nucleotides not matched to a gene: 6. In germline, CDR1 is MDHEN, CDR2 SYDVKM. The CDR3 consists of 12 residues. CDR3 loop: CASTTGPVEQYF. In nucleotides, the CDR3 is TGTGCCAGCACGACAGGGCCCGTCGAGCAGTACTTC.

This clonotype has ten or more counts. This sequence joins TRBV3-1 and TRBJ2-7; a possible D gene is TRBD1 (5 bases). Germline V gives CDR1 LGHDT, CDR2 YNNKEL (reference sequence). Trimming cost V 4 bases and J 4 bases, with 14 bases left between them. The CDR3 contains 14 residues. CDR3: CASSLPGASYEQYF. The CDR3 coding sequence is TGTGCCAGCAGCCTACCTGGGGCGTCGTACGAGCAGTACTTC.

J is TRBJ1-5 and V is TRBV6-2 or TRBV6-3; 9 bases are shared with TRBD1. Per the germline V gene, CDR1 is MNHEY and CDR2 is SVGEGT. The CDR3 spans 16 residues. Trimming cost V 1 base and J 7 bases; bases outside gene matches: 8. CDR3 protein: CASSYYSGTGLQPQHF. CDR3 nucleotide sequence: TGTGCCAGCAGTTACTACTCCGGGACAGGGTTGCAGCCCCAGCATTTT.

This clonotype was seen only a few times. CDR3 in amino acids: CASSKTLTGYNEQFF. The CDR3 DNA follows: TGTGCCAGCAGTAAAACTCTCACTGGTTACAATGAGCAGTTCTTC. The chain carries TRBV6-4 and TRBJ2-1; no definite D call. V lost 5 bases to trimming and J lost 4 bases, with 15 bases between them. Germline V gene sequence: CDR1 MRHNA, CDR2 SNTAGT. The CDR3 sequence is 15 residues long.

This clonotype occurred many times. The gene calls are TRBV14 and TRBJ2-4, with 7 positions matching TRBD1. The CDR3 runs 12 residues. V lost 3 bases and J lost 7; bases outside the gene matches: 0. The germline gives CDR1 SGHDN, CDR2 FVKESK. The CDR3 protein is CASSQTGNIQYF. The CDR3 DNA reads as TGTGCCAGCAGCCAGACAGGGAACATTCAGTACTTC. The variable domain in full, with the rest retrieved from reference TRBV14 and TRBJ2-4, is EAGVTQFPSHSVIEKGQTVTLRCDPISGHDNLYWYRRVMGKEIKFLLHFVKESKQDESGMPNNRFLAERTGGTYSTLKVQPAELEDSGVYFCASSQTGNIQYFGAGTRLSVL.